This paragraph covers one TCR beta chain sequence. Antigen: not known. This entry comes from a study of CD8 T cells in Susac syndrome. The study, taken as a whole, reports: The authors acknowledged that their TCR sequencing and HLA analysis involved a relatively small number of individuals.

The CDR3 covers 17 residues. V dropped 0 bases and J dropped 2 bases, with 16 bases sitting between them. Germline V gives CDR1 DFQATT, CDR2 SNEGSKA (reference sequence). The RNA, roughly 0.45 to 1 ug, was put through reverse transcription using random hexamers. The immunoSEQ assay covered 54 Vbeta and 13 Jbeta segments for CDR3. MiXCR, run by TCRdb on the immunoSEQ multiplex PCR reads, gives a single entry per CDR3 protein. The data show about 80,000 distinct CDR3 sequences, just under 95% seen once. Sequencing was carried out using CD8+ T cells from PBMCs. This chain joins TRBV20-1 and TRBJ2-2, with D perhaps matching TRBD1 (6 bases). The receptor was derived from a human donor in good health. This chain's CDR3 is CSARDPQGPLNTGELFF. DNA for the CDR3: TGCAGTGCTAGAGATCCTCAGGGGCCCCTTAACACCGGGGAGCTGTTTTTT.